What follows are 20 T cell receptor beta chains derived from one specimen sequenced in a study of T cell clonality in common variable immunodeficiency. Produced via immunoSEQ multiplex PCR; TCRdb's table is partial and in-frame only. Singletons are absent from the sample, which has roughly 55,000 clones. The specimen was peripheral blood mononuclear cells. These receptors originate from a person aged 18 to 69 in good health.

This clone was observed at least ten times. The read halts 3 residues ahead of the CDR3 end, with the missing end drawn from the germline J gene. The chain recombines TRBV18 with TRBJ2-7, with TRBD1 identical over 10 bases. Germline-derived CDR1 and CDR2 are KGHSH and LQKENI. CDR3 length: 15 amino acids. The trim removed 2 bases at V and 5 bases at J, leaving 6 bases unmatched. The CDR3 is CASSPVTGGYHEQYF. The sequenced CDR3 bases are TGTGCCAGCTCACCAGTGACAGGGGGCTATCACGAG. Full variable domain (remainder filled in from reference TRBV18 and TRBJ2-7): NAGVMQNPRHLVRRRGQEARLRCSPMKGHSHVYWYRQLPEEGLKFMVYLQKENIIDESGMPKERFSAEFPKEGPSILRIQQVVRGDSAAYFCASSPVTGGYHEQYFGPGTRLTVT.

This clone came up many times. Read data end 3 residues before the CDR3 end; the end is taken from the germline J gene. The J gene is TRBJ2-5, the V gene TRBV20-1; 8 nucleotides match TRBD2. Germline V gene sequence: CDR1 DFQATT, CDR2 SNEGSKA (reference sequence). The CDR3 consists of 13 residues. The J segment lost 5 bases and the V segment lost 4 bases, leaving 6 bases of the junction unmatched. The DNA read from the CDR3 is TGCAGTGCTAACGGCCCTAGCGGGGAGACC. Protein product: CSANGPSGET. The full-length CDR3 reads as CSANGPSGETQYF.

This clone has a count of ten or more. The read ends 3 residues before the CDR3 terminus; that terminus is restored from the germline J gene. This rearrangement joins TRBV28 to TRBJ2-2, with D perhaps matching TRBD2 (6 bases). Germline CDR1 is MDHEN and CDR2 is SYDVKM. Trimming pared 2 bases from V and 5 bases from J, leaving 15 bases between. The CDR3 loop spans 16 amino acids. The CDR3 region is CASSLIADSRTGELFF. Incomplete CDR3 DNA: TGTGCCAGCAGTTTAATAGCGGACTCGAGGACCGGGGAG.

This clone was counted many times. The CDR3 end lies 3 residues beyond the end of the read and is filled in from the germline J gene. The same CDR3 also results from other DNA sequences found in this sample. The chain is built from TRBV18 and TRBJ2-1; 10 bases agree with TRBD2. The junction had 4 bases not matched to a gene; V was cut back by 3 bases and J by 5 bases. Germline V gives CDR1 KGHSH, CDR2 LQKENI. CDR3 length: 15 residues. CDR3 loop: CASSPGLAGDNEQFF. The CDR3 DNA, read in part, is TGTGCCAGCTCACCCGGGCTAGCGGGAGACAATGAG.

This clone has at least ten counts. The read halts 3 residues ahead of the CDR3 end, with the missing end drawn from the germline J gene. This chain uses TRBV5-6 with TRBJ2-7; weak D call: TRBD2 (6 bases). The ends were cut back, 4 bases at V and 6 bases at J, with 11 bases in the middle. The CDR3 covers 12 residues. Germline V gene sequence: CDR1 SGHDT, CDR2 YYEEEE. The covered CDR3 bases are TGTGCCAGCAGCGGTGGAGGGTTCGAG. Its protein product is CASSGGGFE. The full CDR3 is CASSGGGFEQYF.

Ten or more counts support this clone. The read ends 3 residues shy of where the CDR3 ends; the end is completed using the germline J gene. This chain joins TRBV20-1 and TRBJ1-2; D gene ambiguous. The germline V gene encodes CDR1 DFQATT and CDR2 SNEGSKA (reference sequence). CDR3 size: 13 residues. Trimming removed 2 bases from V and 6 bases from J, with 13 bases in between. CDR3 sequence reads: CSARPRATDGYTF. The part of the CDR3 DNA that was read is TGCAGTGCTAGACCTCGTGCTACTGATGGC.

Many counts were recorded for this clone. The read falls 3 residues short of the CDR3 end, and the missing part is taken from the germline J gene. The chain couples TRBV5-1 to TRBJ1-2; 7 bases fit TRBD1. V gave up 3 bases and J gave up 2 bases; unmatched junction bases: 4. Germline loops: CDR1 SGHRS, CDR2 YFSETQ. The CDR3 runs 14 residues. CDR3 DNA (partial): TGCGCCAGCAGCTCGCCGGGACAGAACTATGGC. Its translation is CASSSPGQNYG. The entire CDR3 sequence reads CASSSPGQNYGYTF.

This clone appeared many times. The read is 3 residues too short to cover the CDR3 end, so that end is filled in from the germline J gene. The V and J genes are TRBV7-8 and TRBJ2-3; 8 positions agree with TRBD2. V was clipped by 3 bases and J by 5 bases; unmatched bases: 10. Germline CDR1 SGHVS, CDR2 FQNEAQ. The CDR3 runs 16 residues. The sequenced part of the CDR3 DNA is TGTGCCAGCAGCTTTCAGAGCGGGAGTTCGGGAGATACG. Protein product: CASSFQSGSSGDT. In full, the CDR3 reads CASSFQSGSSGDTQYF.

This clone was detected many times. The read comes to an end 3 residues before the CDR3 does, leaving the germline J gene to fill in the end. J is TRBJ1-3 and V is TRBV2; a weak D match, TRBD1 (5 bases). The germline V gene encodes CDR1 SNHLY and CDR2 FYNNEI. The CDR3 is made up of 14 amino acids. Trimming removed 4 bases from V and 3 bases from J, with 10 bases in between. Incomplete CDR3 DNA: TGTGCCAGCAGTGTAGGGGTATTTGGAAACACC. Amino acids: CASSVGVFGNT. In full, the CDR3 reads CASSVGVFGNTIYF. Full variable domain (outside the CDR3, taken from reference TRBV2 and TRBJ1-3): EPEVTQTPSHQVTQMGQEVILRCVPISNHLYFYWYRQILGQKVEFLVSFYNNEISEKSEIFDDQFSVERPDGSNFTLKIRSTKLEDSAMYFCASSVGVFGNTIYFGEGSWLTVV.

There are many counts of this clone. CDR3 amino acids: CAERTVYGYTF. The sequenced CDR3 bases are TGTGCAGAAAGGACAGTGTATGGC. The chain combines TRBV2 with TRBJ1-2; maybe TRBD1 (6 bases). Read sequence stops 3 residues before the CDR3 end, and the germline J gene provides the missing end. The CDR3 length is 11 residues. Germline V gene sequence: CDR1 SNHLY, CDR2 FYNNEI.

This clone showed up many times. The read comes to an end 3 residues before the CDR3 does, leaving the germline J gene to fill in the end. This chain joins TRBV20-1 and TRBJ1-1; D possibly corresponds to TRBD1 (5 bases). CDR3 length equals 14 residues. Germline CDR1 and CDR2: DFQATT and SNEGSKA (reference sequence). The ends were cut back, 3 bases at V and 4 bases at J, with 15 bases in the middle. Partial CDR3 DNA: TGCAGTGCTAGGGCGGGGGGACTCCTCACTGAA. It codes for CSARAGGLLTE. The CDR3 as a whole reads CSARAGGLLTEAFF.

This clone came up many times. Read data end 3 residues before the CDR3 end; the end is taken from the germline J gene. The chain uses TRBV10-3 and TRBJ2-1; D is unclear. V was cut by 10 bases and J by 0 bases, with 13 bases left in between. The CDR3 runs to 14 residues. CDR1 ENHRY and CDR2 SYGVKD come from the germline V gene. CDR3 DNA (partial): TGTGCCAGTGGGCTTGCGAGCTCCTACAATGAG. It specifies CASGLASSYNE. The full CDR3 sequence reads CASGLASSYNEQFF.

This clone was counted at least ten times. The CDR3 is cut off 3 residues early in the read; its end comes from the germline J gene. The rearrangement links TRBV20-1 to TRBJ1-2; weak D call: TRBD1 (6 bases). The CDR3 has 13 residues. Germline CDR1 DFQATT, CDR2 SNEGSKA (reference sequence). V was trimmed by 4 bases and J by 2 bases, leaving 11 bases between them. The CDR3 DNA, read in part, is TGCAGTGCTATCCCACAGGGCAACTATGGC. Translation: CSAIPQGNYG. The full-length CDR3 reads as CSAIPQGNYGYTF.

This clone was counted at least ten times. Sequencing ends 3 residues short of the CDR3 end; the germline J gene provides the rest. This rearrangement joins TRBV16 to TRBJ2-7; 8 nucleotides line up with TRBD1. The length of the CDR3 is 13 residues. V gave up 4 bases and J gave up 6 bases; unmatched junction bases: 5. Germline assignment: CDR1 KGHSY and CDR2 FQNENV. The sequenced part of the CDR3 DNA is TGTGCCAGCAGCCGCGTAACAGGGGGCGAG. This translates into CASSRVTGGE. The entire CDR3 is CASSRVTGGEQYF.

This clone was seen many times. The CDR3 loop is CASTEGAGELDTQYF. Partial CDR3 DNA: TGTGCCAGCACGGAGGGGGCAGGAGAACTAGATACG. The chain uses TRBV9 and TRBJ2-3; possibly TRBD1 for D (7 bases). The CDR3 is cut off 3 residues early in the read; its end comes from the germline J gene. Germline V gives CDR1 SGDLS, CDR2 YYNGEE. The V end was cut by 6 bases, the J end by 5 bases, with 19 bases between. This CDR3 is 15 amino acids long.

In this sample, this clone turned up many times. The DNA ends 3 residues before the CDR3 does, and the rest of the CDR3 is filled in from the germline J gene. The rearrangement uses TRBV19 and TRBJ2-3; TRBD2 agrees at 9 bases. V lost 9 bases, J lost 4 bases, and 5 bases stayed unmatched. The CDR3 is 13 amino acids. Per germline, CDR1 LNHDA and CDR2 SQIVND (reference sequence). The CDR3 bases that were read are TGTGCCAGCGGGCGGGGGGGCCCAGATACG. It codes for CASGRGGPDT. The CDR3, in full, reads CASGRGGPDTQYF. Variable domain in full (rest from reference TRBV19 and TRBJ2-3): DGGITQSPKYLFRKEGQNVTLSCEQNLNHDAMYWYRQDPGQGLRLIYYSQIVNDFQKGDIAEGYSVSREKKESFPLTVTSAQKNPTAFYLCASGRGGPDTQYFGPGTRLTVL.

This clone was observed many times. The CDR3 DNA, read in part, is TGTGCCAGTATCGACAGGGGACGCCATCAGCCC. Protein: CASIDRGRHQP. The complete CDR3 reads CASIDRGRHQPQHF. The chain has TRBV19 and TRBJ1-5; 8 bases match TRBD1. The CDR3 end falls 3 residues outside the read, so it is completed with the germline J gene. J lost 5 bases, V lost 7 bases, and 7 bases had no gene match. This CDR3 is built from 14 residues. Germline CDR1 and CDR2: LNHDA and SQIVND (reference sequence).

This clone was observed at least ten times. The read comes to an end 3 residues before the CDR3 does, leaving the germline J gene to fill in the end. The rearrangement joins TRBV7-8 to TRBJ2-3; the match to TRBD1 covers 8 bases. The CDR3 sequence is 15 residues long. V shed 5 bases and J 2 bases; nucleotides not matched to a gene: 6. Germline CDR1 SGHVS, CDR2 FQNEAQ. The part of the CDR3 DNA that was read is TGTGCCAGCAGCCTAGGGACAGGCTCCACAGATACG. It codes for CASSLGTGSTDT. The whole CDR3 sequence is CASSLGTGSTDTQYF.

This clone was seen repeatedly, ten times or more. The sequenced fragment ends 3 residues before the CDR3 boundary, so the rest is inferred from the germline J gene. The gene calls are TRBV12-3 or TRBV12-4 and TRBJ2-7, with a weak D call TRBD2 (6 bases). Trimming shortened V by 6 bases and J by 3 bases, and 9 bases separated the two germline ends. The CDR3 is made up of 12 amino acids. This chain's CDR3 is CASSPEGYEQYF. The sequenced CDR3 bases are TGTGCCAGCAGCCCGGAGGGCTACGAG.

The table lists this clone with many counts. The read halts 3 residues ahead of the CDR3 end, with the missing end drawn from the germline J gene. The chain combines TRBV30 with TRBJ1-4, with 7 positions matching TRBD1. CDR1 and CDR2 from the germline V gene are GTSNPN and SVGIG (reference sequence). This CDR3 spans 13 amino acids. The V and J ends lost 2 bases and 6 bases, in that order; junction bases with no gene match: 3. CDR3 region: CAWSLGTDEKLFF. Incomplete CDR3 DNA: TGTGCCTGGAGTCTGGGGACAGATGAAAAA.